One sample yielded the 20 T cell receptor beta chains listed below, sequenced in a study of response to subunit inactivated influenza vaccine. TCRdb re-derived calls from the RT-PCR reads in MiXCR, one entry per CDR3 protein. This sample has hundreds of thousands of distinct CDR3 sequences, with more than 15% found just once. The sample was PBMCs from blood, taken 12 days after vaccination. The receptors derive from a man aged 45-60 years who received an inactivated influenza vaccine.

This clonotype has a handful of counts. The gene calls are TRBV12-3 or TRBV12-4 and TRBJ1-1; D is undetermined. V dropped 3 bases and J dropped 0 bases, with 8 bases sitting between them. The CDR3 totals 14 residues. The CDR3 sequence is CASSFLTMNTEAFF. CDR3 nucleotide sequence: TGTGCCAGCAGTTTTTTGACCATGAACACTGAAGCTTTCTTT.

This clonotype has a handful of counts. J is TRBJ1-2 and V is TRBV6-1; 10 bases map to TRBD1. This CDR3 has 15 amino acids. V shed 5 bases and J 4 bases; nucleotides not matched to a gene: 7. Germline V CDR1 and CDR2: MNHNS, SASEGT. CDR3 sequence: CASSRRDRGAYGYTF. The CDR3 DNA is TGTGCCAGCAGTCGTCGGGACAGGGGTGCCTATGGCTACACCTTC.

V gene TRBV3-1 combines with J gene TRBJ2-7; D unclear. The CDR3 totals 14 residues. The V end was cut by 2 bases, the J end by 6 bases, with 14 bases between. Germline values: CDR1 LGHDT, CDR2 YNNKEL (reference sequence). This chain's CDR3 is CASSQMEGATEQYF. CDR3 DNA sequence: TGTGCCAGCAGCCAAATGGAAGGAGCGACCGAGCAGTACTTC.

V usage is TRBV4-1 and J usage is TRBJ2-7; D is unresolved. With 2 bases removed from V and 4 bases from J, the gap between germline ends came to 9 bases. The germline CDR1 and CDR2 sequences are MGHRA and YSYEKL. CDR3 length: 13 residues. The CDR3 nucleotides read TGCGCCAGCAGCCAATGGGCAAGTTACGAGCAGTACTTC. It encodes CASSQWASYEQYF.

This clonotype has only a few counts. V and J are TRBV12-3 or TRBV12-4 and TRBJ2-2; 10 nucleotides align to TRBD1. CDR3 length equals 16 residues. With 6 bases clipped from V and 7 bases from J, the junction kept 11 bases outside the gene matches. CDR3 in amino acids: CASRPTGGLNGGELFF. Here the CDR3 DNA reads TGTGCCAGCAGACCGACAGGGGGCCTGAATGGCGGGGAGCTGTTTTTT.

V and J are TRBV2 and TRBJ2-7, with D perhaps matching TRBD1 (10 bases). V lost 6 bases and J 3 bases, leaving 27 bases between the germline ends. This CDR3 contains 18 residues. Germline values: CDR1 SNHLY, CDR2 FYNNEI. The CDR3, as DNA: TGTGCCAGCAGAGCGACAGGGGGCCTAAGCGGGGGGATCTACGAGCAGTACTTC. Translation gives CASRATGGLSGGIYEQYF.

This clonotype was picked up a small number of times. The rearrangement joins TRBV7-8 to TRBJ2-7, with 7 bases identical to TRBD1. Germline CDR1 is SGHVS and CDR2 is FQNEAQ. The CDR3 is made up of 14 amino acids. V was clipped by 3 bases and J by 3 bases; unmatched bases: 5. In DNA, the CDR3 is TGTGCCAGCAGCTTCGACAGGGTGGGCTACGAGCAGTACTTC. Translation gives CASSFDRVGYEQYF. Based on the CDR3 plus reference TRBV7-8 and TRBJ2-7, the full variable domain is GAGVSQSPRYKVAKRGQDVALRCDPISGHVSLFWYQQALGQGPEFLTYFQNEAQLDKSGLPSDRFFAERPEGSVSTLKIQRTQQEDSAVYLCASSFDRVGYEQYFGPGTRLTVT.

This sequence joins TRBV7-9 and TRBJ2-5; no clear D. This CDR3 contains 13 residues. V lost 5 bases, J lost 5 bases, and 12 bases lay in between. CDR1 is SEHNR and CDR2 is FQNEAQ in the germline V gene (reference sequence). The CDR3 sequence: CASSPNLNETQYF. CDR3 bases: TGTGCCAGCAGCCCCAATCTGAATGAGACCCAGTACTTC. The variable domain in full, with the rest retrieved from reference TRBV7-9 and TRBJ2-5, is DTGVSQNPRHKITKRGQNVTFRCDPISEHNRLYWYRQTLGQGPEFLTYFQNEAQLEKSRLLSDRFSAERPKGSFSTLEIQRTEQGDSAMYLCASSPNLNETQYFGPGTRLLVL.

In nucleotides, the CDR3 is TGTGCCAGCAGCGTAGTTAGTACCAGCGAGCAGTACTTC. Amino acids: CASSVVSTSEQYF. The rearrangement joins TRBV9 to TRBJ2-7, with no clear D. CDR1 is SGDLS and CDR2 is YYNGEE in the germline V gene. The length of the CDR3 is 13 residues. Trimming removed 0 bases from V and 6 bases from J, with 10 bases in between. The full variable domain, with the rest looked up from reference TRBV9 and TRBJ2-7, is DSGVTQTPKHLITATGQRVTLRCSPRSGDLSVYWYQQSLDQGLQFLIQYYNGEERAKGNILERFSAQQFPDLHSELNLSSLELGDSALYFCASSVVSTSEQYFGPGTRLTVT.

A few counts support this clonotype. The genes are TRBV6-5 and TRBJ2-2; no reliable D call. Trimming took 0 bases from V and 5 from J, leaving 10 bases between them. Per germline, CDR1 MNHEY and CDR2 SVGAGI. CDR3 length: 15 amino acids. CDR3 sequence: CASSYSIYGTGELFF. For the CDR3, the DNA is TGTGCCAGCAGTTACTCGATCTATGGGACCGGGGAGCTGTTTTTT.

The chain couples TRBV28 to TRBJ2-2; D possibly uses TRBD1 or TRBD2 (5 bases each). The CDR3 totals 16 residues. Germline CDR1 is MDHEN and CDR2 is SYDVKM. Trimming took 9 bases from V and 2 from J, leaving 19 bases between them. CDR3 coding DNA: TGTGCCAGTAGGCAAGCGACAGACTATAACACCGGGGAGCTGTTTTTT. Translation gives CASRQATDYNTGELFF.

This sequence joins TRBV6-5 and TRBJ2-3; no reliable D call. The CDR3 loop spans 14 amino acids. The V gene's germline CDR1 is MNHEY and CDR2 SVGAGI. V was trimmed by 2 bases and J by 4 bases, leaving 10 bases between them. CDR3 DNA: TGTGCCAGCAGTTACGACGACCGGGCAGATACGCAGTATTTT. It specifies CASSYDDRADTQYF.

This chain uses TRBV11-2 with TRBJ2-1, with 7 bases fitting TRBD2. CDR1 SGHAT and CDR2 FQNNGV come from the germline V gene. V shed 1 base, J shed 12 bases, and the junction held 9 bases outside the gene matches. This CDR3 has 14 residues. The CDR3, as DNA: TGTGCCAGCAGCTTAGGAGGGCTAGCGGTTTTGCAGTTCTTC. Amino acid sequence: CASSLGGLAVLQFF.

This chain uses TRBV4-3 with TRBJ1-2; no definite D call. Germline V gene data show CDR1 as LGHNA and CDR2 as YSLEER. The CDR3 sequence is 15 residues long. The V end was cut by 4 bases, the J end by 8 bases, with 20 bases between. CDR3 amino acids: CASSPSPAGSLGYTF. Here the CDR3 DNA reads TGCGCCAGCAGCCCAAGTCCCGCGGGAAGTCTAGGCTACACCTTC.

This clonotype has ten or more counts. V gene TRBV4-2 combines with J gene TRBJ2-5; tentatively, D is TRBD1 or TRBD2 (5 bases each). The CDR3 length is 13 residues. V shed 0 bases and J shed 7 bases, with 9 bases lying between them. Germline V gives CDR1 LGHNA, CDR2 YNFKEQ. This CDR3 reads CASSQDLRGTQYF. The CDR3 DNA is TGTGCCAGCAGCCAAGATTTGAGGGGGACCCAGTACTTC.

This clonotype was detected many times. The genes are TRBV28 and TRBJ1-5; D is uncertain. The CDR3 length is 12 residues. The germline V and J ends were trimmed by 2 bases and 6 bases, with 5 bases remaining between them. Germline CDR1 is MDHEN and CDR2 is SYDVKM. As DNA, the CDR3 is TGTGCCAGCAGTTTAGTCGGTCAGCCCCAGCATTTT. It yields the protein CASSLVGQPQHF.

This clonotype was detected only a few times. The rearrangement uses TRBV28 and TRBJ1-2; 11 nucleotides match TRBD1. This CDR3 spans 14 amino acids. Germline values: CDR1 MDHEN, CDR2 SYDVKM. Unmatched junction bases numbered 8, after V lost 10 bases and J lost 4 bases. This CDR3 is CATTIGTGGYGYTF. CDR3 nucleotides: TGTGCCACCACAATAGGGACAGGGGGCTATGGCTACACCTTC.

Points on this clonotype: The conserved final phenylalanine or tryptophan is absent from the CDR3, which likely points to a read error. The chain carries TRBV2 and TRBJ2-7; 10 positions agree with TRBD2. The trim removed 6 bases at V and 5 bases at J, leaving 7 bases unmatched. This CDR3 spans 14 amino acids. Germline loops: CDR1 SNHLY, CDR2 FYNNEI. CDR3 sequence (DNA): TGTGCCAGCAGACCCGTAGCGGGAGGTAACGAGCAGTACCTC. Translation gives CASRPVAGGNEQYL.

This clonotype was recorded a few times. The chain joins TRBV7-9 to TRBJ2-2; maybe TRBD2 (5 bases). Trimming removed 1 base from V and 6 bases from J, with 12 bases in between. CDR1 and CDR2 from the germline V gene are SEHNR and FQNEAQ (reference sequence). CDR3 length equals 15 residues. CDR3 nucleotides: TGTGCCAGCAGCTTAGAAACTAGATCTTCCGGGGAGCTGTTTTTT. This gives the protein CASSLETRSSGELFF.

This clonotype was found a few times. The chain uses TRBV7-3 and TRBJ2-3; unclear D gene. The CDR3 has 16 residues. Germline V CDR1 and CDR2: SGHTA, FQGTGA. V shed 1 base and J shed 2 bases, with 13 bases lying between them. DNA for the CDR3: TGTGCCAGCAGCTTAAGTTCCGGATTACCCACAGATACGCAGTATTTT. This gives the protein CASSLSSGLPTDTQYF.